Shown below are 14 T cell receptor beta chains from a single sample sequenced in a study of OX40 agonist ivuxolimab in advanced cancers. Assay used: immunoSEQ multiplex PCR; TCRdb lists only in-frame clones, some missing. Of 50,000 to 80,000 clones listed, roughly 90% were seen once; the top ten hold roughly 0.45%. This specimen was CD4+ or CD8+ T cells sorted from blood, taken in a trial of the OX40 agonist ivuxolimab. The source of these receptors is an adult with an advanced solid tumor such as melanoma, head and neck, liver or kidney cancer.

The chain couples TRBV28 to TRBJ1-1, with D unresolved. CDR1 is MDHEN, CDR2 SYDVKM, per germline. CDR3 length equals 15 residues. V was clipped by 5 bases and J by 7 bases, with 20 bases between them. Here the CDR3 DNA reads TGTGCCAGCAGTCCGACCCCTTTTTCGGTGGGTGAAGCTTTCTTT. It yields the protein CASSPTPFSVGEAFF. Full variable domain (remainder filled in from reference TRBV28 and TRBJ1-1): DVKVTQSSRYLVKRTGEKVFLECVQDMDHENMFWYRQDPGLGLRLIYFSYDVKMKEKGDIPEGYSVSREKKERFSLILESASTNQTSMYLCASSPTPFSVGEAFFGQGTRLTVV.

The CDR3 coding sequence is TGTGCCAGCAGCTTAGCGGGGGCCAGTCTCGAGCAGTACTTC. Its translation is CASSLAGASLEQYF. The chain has TRBV11-2 and TRBJ2-7; D tentatively fits TRBD1 or TRBD2 (6 bases each). V shed 1 base and J shed 6 bases, with 13 bases lying between them. Germline V lookup: CDR1 SGHAT, CDR2 FQNNGV. The CDR3 totals 14 residues.

The V and J genes are TRBV25-1 and TRBJ1-2; TRBD1 aligns across 8 bases. This CDR3 is 14 amino acids long. V trimming: 5 bases; J trimming: 4 bases; junction bases outside the gene matches: 6. CDR1 MGHDK and CDR2 SYGVNS come from the germline V gene. The CDR3 reads CASSLTDRAYGYTF. The CDR3 DNA reads TGTGCCAGCAGTTTGACGGACAGGGCCTATGGCTACACCTTC.

The V and J genes are TRBV5-6 and TRBJ2-7; D call uncertain. Trimming removed 4 bases from V and 4 bases from J, with 12 bases in between. This CDR3 is built from 13 residues. Germline V gene data show CDR1 as SGHDT and CDR2 as YYEEEE. CDR3 residues: CASSRGSTYEQYF. CDR3 DNA sequence: TGTGCCAGCAGCCGTGGGTCGACTTACGAGCAGTACTTC.

V and J are TRBV11-2 and TRBJ1-6; a possible D gene is TRBD1 (5 bases). The V and J ends lost 1 base and 5 bases respectively, with 15 bases between them. This CDR3 is 17 amino acids long. Germline loops: CDR1 SGHAT, CDR2 FQNNGV. The CDR3 is CASSLAAGTANNSPLHF. In nucleotides, the CDR3 is TGTGCCAGCAGCTTAGCGGCCGGGACCGCCAATAATTCACCCCTCCACTTT.

DNA for the CDR3: TGTGCCAGCAGCGCCCGACTAGCGGGATTAACAGATACGCAGTATTTT. Translation: CASSARLAGLTDTQYF. This rearrangement joins TRBV7-2 to TRBJ2-3; 11 bases map to TRBD2. The CDR3 is 16 amino acids. The junction had 7 bases not matched to a gene; V was cut back by 5 bases and J by 3 bases. CDR1 and CDR2 (germline): SGHTA, FQGNSA. The variable domain in full, completed from reference TRBV7-2 and TRBJ2-3, reads GAGVSQSPSNKVTEKGKDVELRCDPISGHTALYWYRQSLGQGLEFLIYFQGNSAPDKSGLPSDRFSAERTGGSVSTLTIQRTQQEDSAVYLCASSARLAGLTDTQYFGPGTRLTVL.

This sequence joins TRBV4-3 and TRBJ2-1, with D unclear. Germline-derived CDR1 and CDR2 are LGHNA and YSLEER. CDR3 length: 13 residues. V lost 0 bases and J lost 10, with 10 bases in between. Here the CDR3 reads CASSQELGDEQFF. The CDR3 region has the DNA TGCGCCAGCAGCCAAGAACTCGGAGACGAGCAGTTCTTC.

The V gene is TRBV2, the J gene TRBJ1-3; a possible D gene is TRBD1 (6 bases). V lost 4 bases and J lost 0, with 7 bases in between. This CDR3 comprises 14 residues. The germline CDR1 and CDR2 sequences are SNHLY and FYNNEI. CDR3 sequence reads: CASSGTVSGNTIYF. The CDR3 DNA is TGTGCCAGCAGTGGGACAGTCTCTGGAAACACCATATATTTT. The variable domain in full, completed from reference TRBV2 and TRBJ1-3, reads EPEVTQTPSHQVTQMGQEVILRCVPISNHLYFYWYRQILGQKVEFLVSFYNNEISEKSEIFDDQFSVERPDGSNFTLKIRSTKLEDSAMYFCASSGTVSGNTIYFGEGSWLTVV.

This chain joins TRBV7-8 and TRBJ2-4; D unclear. The CDR3 runs 13 residues. Germline CDR1 SGHVS, CDR2 FQNEAQ. The ends were cut back, 7 bases at V and 0 bases at J, with 7 bases in the middle. CDR3 coding DNA: TGTGCCAGCAAAAGAATAGCCAAAAACATTCAGTACTTC. Amino acid sequence: CASKRIAKNIQYF.

The chain has TRBV18 and TRBJ1-5; TRBD1 aligns across 9 bases. There are 14 residues in the CDR3. Trimming removed 6 bases from V and 7 bases from J; junction bases left unmatched: 7. Per germline, CDR1 KGHSH and CDR2 LQKENI. This CDR3 is CASSGGQGIQPQHF. The CDR3 nucleotides are TGTGCCAGCTCGGGGGGACAGGGTATCCAGCCCCAGCATTTT. The full variable domain, with the rest looked up from reference TRBV18 and TRBJ1-5, is NAGVMQNPRHLVRRRGQEARLRCSPMKGHSHVYWYRQLPEEGLKFMVYLQKENIIDESGMPKERFSAEFPKEGPSILRIQQVVRGDSAAYFCASSGGQGIQPQHFGDGTRLSIL.

The chain joins TRBV6-1 to TRBJ2-7; D is possibly TRBD2 (5 bases). This CDR3 has 13 amino acids. V shed 1 base and J shed 6 bases, with 10 bases lying between them. The V gene's germline CDR1 is MNHNS and CDR2 SASEGT. DNA for the CDR3: TGTGCCAGCAGTGAAGAAATAGCGCTCGAGCAGTACTTC. It translates to CASSEEIALEQYF.

The chain is built from TRBV29-1 and TRBJ2-7, with 7 nucleotides matching TRBD1. The germline CDR1 and CDR2 sequences are SQVTM and ANQGSEA. This CDR3 contains 12 residues. The V segment lost 6 bases and the J segment 4 bases; nucleotides outside the gene matches: 6. The CDR3, as DNA: TGCAGCGTGGTGACAGGGCGGTACGAGCAGTACTTC. Protein: CSVVTGRYEQYF.

The chain uses TRBV7-9 and TRBJ2-7, with 8 bases lining up with TRBD1. Unmatched junction bases numbered 7, after V lost 2 bases and J lost 4 bases. CDR1 and CDR2 (germline): SEHNR, FQNEAQ (reference sequence). The CDR3 is 15 residues long. The CDR3 loop reads CASSLRGDRLYEQYF. In DNA, the CDR3 is TGTGCCAGCAGCTTAAGGGGGGACAGGCTTTACGAGCAGTACTTC.

The chain joins TRBV30 to TRBJ1-2, with 9 positions matching TRBD1. Germline CDR1 reads GTSNPN; CDR2 reads SVGIG (reference sequence). The CDR3 sequence is 15 residues long. The CDR3 DNA is TGTGCGATAATAGACCGGGACAGGGCGGTCATGGGCTACACCTTC. Its translation: CAIIDRDRAVMGYTF.